Listed here are 27 T cell receptor beta chains from one sample, sequenced in a study of cytomegalovirus exposure and HLA in healthy donors. PCR was performed using 60 Vbeta and 13 Jbeta primers. Produced via immunoSEQ multiplex PCR; TCRdb's table is partial and in-frame only. The repertoire holds some 190,000 clones, with 77% as singletons. Material for sequencing was PBMCs. The source of these receptors is a man younger than 35 in good health and CMV-seronegative.

CDR3 DNA: TGTGCCAGCAGCTTGGCGGGAGGGTACGGGGCCAACGTCCTGACTTTC. Protein: CASSLAGGYGANVLTF. J is TRBJ2-6 and V is TRBV5-8; 8 bases agree with TRBD2. CDR3 length equals 16 residues. CDR1 and CDR2 (germline): SGHTS, YDEGEE. After removal of 0 bases from V and 4 bases from J, the junction contained 3 bases not matched to a gene.

This chain's CDR3 is CASSLTGTLYEQYF. As DNA, the CDR3 is TGTGCCAGCAGCTTAACAGGTACACTCTACGAGCAGTACTTC. This rearrangement joins TRBV7-9 to TRBJ2-7; tentative D call: TRBD1 (5 bases). The germline V and J ends were trimmed by 2 bases and 3 bases, with 11 bases remaining between them. The CDR3 is made up of 14 amino acids. Germline lookup yields CDR1 SEHNR and CDR2 FQNEAQ (reference sequence).

This chain uses TRBV29-1 with TRBJ1-1; 8 positions agree with TRBD1. V lost 6 bases, J lost 1 base, and 7 bases stayed unmatched. The CDR3 consists of 14 residues. CDR1 and CDR2 (germline): SQVTM, ANQGSEA. Here the CDR3 reads CSVDGTGKNTEAFF. The CDR3 DNA is TGCAGCGTAGACGGGACAGGTAAGAACACTGAAGCTTTCTTT.

The chain combines TRBV29-1 with TRBJ1-5, with TRBD1 matching 8 bases. CDR3 size: 13 residues. Unmatched junction bases numbered 6, after V lost 4 bases and J lost 7 bases. The germline CDR1 and CDR2 sequences are SQVTM and ANQGSEA. CDR3 bases: TGCAGCGTTGGGCAGGGGGCTGGACAGCCCCAGCATTTT. Translating it yields CSVGQGAGQPQHF.

A remark on this clone: At the DNA level, this CDR3 is encoded by other sequences in the same sample as well. The chain links TRBV18 to TRBJ2-7, with 7 positions matching TRBD1. CDR3 length equals 14 residues. Germline assignment: CDR1 KGHSH and CDR2 LQKENI. Trimming took 2 bases from V and 0 from J; bases not matched to a gene: 1. The CDR3 loop reads CASSPRDSSYEQYF. The CDR3 DNA sequence: TGTGCCAGCTCACCAAGGGACAGCTCCTACGAGCAGTACTTC.

The rearrangement uses TRBV5-6 and TRBJ2-7; TRBD1 agrees at 9 bases. With V trimmed by 3 bases and J by 6 bases, 13 bases remained unmatched. This CDR3 contains 16 residues. Germline CDR1 is SGHDT and CDR2 is YYEEEE. The CDR3 loop is CASSWILTGGIGEQYF. CDR3 bases: TGTGCCAGCAGCTGGATACTGACAGGGGGTATCGGCGAGCAGTACTTC.

The chain couples TRBV29-1 to TRBJ2-3; D remains ambiguous. Per germline, CDR1 SQVTM and CDR2 ANQGSEA. V gave up 6 bases and J gave up 4 bases, with 11 bases separating them. The CDR3 has 12 amino acids. CDR3 sequence (DNA): TGCAGCGTGACTCGGTCCGCAGATACGCAGTATTTT. It specifies CSVTRSADTQYF.

V is TRBV27 and J is TRBJ2-1; tentatively, D is TRBD2 (5 bases). The germline V gene encodes CDR1 MNHEY and CDR2 SMNVEV (reference sequence). Trimming shortened V by 6 bases and J by 4 bases, and 10 bases separated the two germline ends. The CDR3 contains 13 residues. The CDR3 sequence is CASSQRAYNEQFF. In nucleotides, the CDR3 is TGTGCCAGCAGCCAGAGGGCTTACAATGAGCAGTTCTTC.

The CDR3 DNA is TGTGCCAGCAGTTCTGGGACTAGCGGGGTCACAGATACGCAGTATTTT. It codes for CASSSGTSGVTDTQYF. The chain joins TRBV6-5 to TRBJ2-3; 13 bases agree with TRBD2. After removal of 4 bases from V and 2 bases from J, the junction contained 3 bases not matched to a gene. This CDR3 is built from 16 residues. From germline, CDR1 is MNHEY and CDR2 SVGAGI.

This clone was counted once. The chain combines TRBV7-2 with TRBJ2-1; 7 positions match TRBD2. In germline, CDR1 is SGHTA, CDR2 FQGNSA. Trimming cost V 3 bases and J 5 bases; bases outside gene matches: 7. CDR3 length: 15 amino acids. The CDR3 is CASSFGLVGNNEQFF. The CDR3 DNA reads TGTGCCAGCAGCTTTGGACTAGTTGGAAACAATGAGCAGTTCTTC.

The J gene is TRBJ2-3, the V gene TRBV5-1, with TRBD1 identical over 7 bases. J lost 5 bases, V lost 2 bases, and 5 bases had no gene match. CDR1 and CDR2 from the germline V gene are SGHRS and YFSETQ. This CDR3 is 14 amino acids long. CDR3 residues: CASSFEQGLDTQYF. CDR3 nucleotide sequence: TGCGCCAGCAGCTTTGAACAGGGGCTAGATACGCAGTATTTT.

This clone was seen only a few times. The rearrangement links TRBV30 to TRBJ1-2, with 11 bases identical to TRBD1. V trimming: 0 bases; J trimming: 6 bases; junction bases outside the gene matches: 18. The CDR3 is made up of 19 amino acids. CDR1 and CDR2 (germline): GTSNPN, SVGIG (reference sequence). The CDR3 nucleotides are TGTGCCTGGAGTGTATTCCGTCAAAGGGACAGGGGGAAGAAGGATGGCTACACCTTC. As protein: CAWSVFRQRDRGKKDGYTF.

This clone was recorded once. The chain carries TRBV6-4 and TRBJ2-1; TRBD1 matches at 8 bases. CDR3 length: 14 residues. Unmatched junction bases numbered 8, after V lost 5 bases and J lost 8 bases. The germline V gene encodes CDR1 MRHNA and CDR2 SNTAGT. For the CDR3, the DNA is TGTGCCAGCAGTAAGGACAGGGTTTTCGATGAGCAGTTCTTC. Translating it yields CASSKDRVFDEQFF.

The rearrangement links TRBV19 to TRBJ2-3; 12 nucleotides line up with TRBD2. V was clipped by 1 base and J by 1 base; unmatched bases: 0. The CDR3 runs to 16 residues. Germline loops: CDR1 LNHDA, CDR2 SQIVND (reference sequence). This chain's CDR3 is CASSIGTSGGTDTQYF. The CDR3 nucleotides read TGTGCCAGTAGTATAGGGACTAGCGGGGGCACAGATACGCAGTATTTT.

This chain links TRBV6-1 with TRBJ1-1, with 9 bases aligning to TRBD1. The V and J ends lost 4 bases and 6 bases, in that order; junction bases with no gene match: 15. Germline CDR1 MNHNS, CDR2 SASEGT. This CDR3 spans 17 amino acids. The CDR3 is CASSAPGQGLSRAEAFF. The CDR3 nucleotides read TGTGCCAGCAGTGCCCCGGGACAGGGTCTGAGTAGAGCTGAAGCTTTCTTT.

The chain combines TRBV15 with TRBJ2-1, with D perhaps TRBD1 (7 bases). The CDR3 runs 15 residues. V was trimmed by 1 base and J by 3 bases, leaving 10 bases between them. CDR1 is LNHNV and CDR2 is YYDKDF in the germline V gene (reference sequence). The CDR3 reads CATSRAGGNYNEQFF. CDR3 nucleotides: TGTGCCACCAGCAGAGCAGGGGGGAACTACAATGAGCAGTTCTTC.

The chain combines TRBV7-9 with TRBJ1-4, with TRBD1 matching over 8 bases. CDR1 and CDR2 from the germline V gene are SEHNR and FQNEAQ (reference sequence). This CDR3 region has 16 residues. Trimming at V came to 5 bases and at J to 6 bases, leaving 11 bases not matched to a gene. The CDR3 is CASSLPRTGLDEKLFF. CDR3 coding DNA: TGTGCCAGCAGCCTCCCCCGGACAGGGTTAGATGAAAAACTGTTTTTT.

The J gene is TRBJ2-1, the V gene TRBV5-1; perhaps TRBD2 as D (5 bases). The CDR3 has 13 amino acids. The ends were cut back, 0 bases at V and 5 bases at J, with 6 bases in the middle. The germline V gene encodes CDR1 SGHRS and CDR2 YFSETQ. CDR3 coding DNA: TGCGCCAGCAGCTTGGAGAGGGACAATGAGCAGTTCTTC. Translation gives CASSLERDNEQFF.

This sequence joins TRBV7-8 and TRBJ2-1; the D gene is possibly TRBD2 (6 bases). V was clipped by 6 bases and J by 7 bases, with 13 bases between them. This CDR3 comprises 13 residues. The germline gives CDR1 SGHVS, CDR2 FQNEAQ. CDR3 protein: CASSPTGLNEQFF. The CDR3 bases are TGTGCCAGCAGTCCAACCGGACTAAATGAGCAGTTCTTC.

The genes are TRBV9 and TRBJ1-3; 10 bases are a match to TRBD1. The germline gives CDR1 SGDLS, CDR2 YYNGEE. Losses at the gene ends were 0 bases for V and 0 bases for J; bases not matched to a gene: 6. The CDR3 is 18 residues long. The CDR3 DNA reads TGTGCCAGCAGCGTAGGAGGGACAGGGGTAAACTCTGGAAACACCATATATTTT. Its protein is CASSVGGTGVNSGNTIYF.

The rearrangement uses TRBV4-3 and TRBJ1-1, with a tentative D call TRBD1 (5 bases). V was shortened by 2 bases and J by 0 bases, with 19 bases between the two germline ends. In germline, CDR1 is LGHNA, CDR2 YSLEER. CDR3 length: 18 residues. The CDR3 DNA sequence: TGCGCCAGCAGCCAAAACCTTGCAGCAGGGTCGATGAACACTGAAGCTTTCTTT. Protein product: CASSQNLAAGSMNTEAFF.

V usage is TRBV4-3 and J usage is TRBJ1-2; D is perhaps TRBD1 (6 bases). The V gene lost 1 base and the J gene lost 2 bases, with 11 bases spanning the gap. Germline V lookup: CDR1 LGHNA, CDR2 YSLEER. This CDR3 is 15 amino acids long. The CDR3 protein is CASSQVTQGNYGYTF. CDR3 DNA: TGCGCCAGCAGCCAAGTGACCCAGGGGAACTATGGCTACACCTTC.

The genes are TRBV4-3 and TRBJ1-2; D might be TRBD1 (6 bases). CDR1 is LGHNA, CDR2 YSLEER, per germline. V lost 0 bases to trimming and J lost 0 bases, with 26 bases between them. CDR3 length: 21 amino acids. CDR3 residues: CASSQDPEHRVSTQSNYGYTF. CDR3 bases: TGCGCCAGCAGCCAAGACCCGGAGCACAGGGTTAGTACCCAATCTAACTATGGCTACACCTTC.

The rearrangement joins TRBV29-1 to TRBJ2-7, with 8 bases identical to TRBD1. After removal of 7 bases from V and 0 bases from J, the junction contained 11 bases not matched to a gene. Germline V gene data show CDR1 as SQVTM and CDR2 as ANQGSEA. The CDR3 has 15 amino acids. In DNA form, the CDR3 reads TGCAGCGGCACGATCGGACAGGGTCCCTCCTACGAGCAGTACTTC. Its translation: CSGTIGQGPSYEQYF.

The CDR3 is CASSIEEGIGEKLFF. The CDR3 DNA reads TGTGCCAGTAGTATAGAGGAGGGGATCGGGGAAAAACTGTTTTTT. The chain recombines TRBV19 with TRBJ1-4; weak D call: TRBD1 (5 bases). The V gene lost 0 bases and the J gene lost 8 bases, with 13 bases spanning the gap. Germline V lookup: CDR1 LNHDA, CDR2 SQIVND (reference sequence). This CDR3 is 15 amino acids long.

This clone was recorded a few times. This chain uses TRBV6-6 with TRBJ1-5; the match to TRBD1 covers 10 bases. V lost 6 bases, J lost 7 bases, and 3 bases stayed unmatched. The CDR3 runs to 13 residues. Germline CDR1 MNHNY, CDR2 SVGAGI (reference sequence). The CDR3 sequence: CASSRDRGQPQHF. As DNA, the CDR3 is TGTGCCAGCAGCCGGGACAGGGGCCAGCCCCAGCATTTT.

V gene TRBV5-5 combines with J gene TRBJ1-5, with D unresolved. From germline, CDR1 is SGHKS and CDR2 YYEKEE (reference sequence). V was cut by 2 bases and J by 2 bases, with 14 bases left in between. This CDR3 has 16 residues. CDR3: CASSLRLSEGNQPQHF. The CDR3 coding sequence is TGTGCCAGCAGCTTAAGACTCAGCGAGGGCAATCAGCCCCAGCATTTT.